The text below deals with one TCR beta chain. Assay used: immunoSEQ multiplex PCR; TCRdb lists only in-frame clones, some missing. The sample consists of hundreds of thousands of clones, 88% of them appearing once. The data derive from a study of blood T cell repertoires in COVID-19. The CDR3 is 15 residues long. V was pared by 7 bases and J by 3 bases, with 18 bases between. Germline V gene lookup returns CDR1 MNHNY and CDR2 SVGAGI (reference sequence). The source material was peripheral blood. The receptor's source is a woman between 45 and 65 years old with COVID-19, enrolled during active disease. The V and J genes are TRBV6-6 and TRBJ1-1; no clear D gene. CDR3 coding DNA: TGTGCCAGCACCCACGGGGTTTTGGGTGACACTGAAGCTTTCTTT. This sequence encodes CASTHGVLGDTEAFF.